The TCR beta chain under discussion was sequenced for a study of neurological immune-mediated disorders. Looked up from germline, CDR1 is MNHEY and CDR2 is SVGAGI. CDR3 size: 16 residues. Deletions cut 0 bases from V and 0 bases from J, with 10 bases between. In each sequencing run, over 180 million TCR-beta sequences were generated from 15-18 subjects. TCRdb reanalysed the 5' RACE reads using MiXCR and keeps one entry per CDR3 protein. Among tens of thousands of distinct CDR3 sequences, just under 6.5% were seen once, and the ten largest hold 0.55% to 0.65%. Use was made of 1 million CD4+ or CD8+ T cells in sorted libraries. There are many counts of this clonotype.

The receptor's source is a woman in her forties in good health. The sequencing input was CD4+ T cells from blood. The chain carries TRBV6-5 and TRBJ2-3; D is perhaps TRBD2 (6 bases). The CDR3: CASSYSGGVSTDTQYF. The CDR3 DNA follows: TGTGCCAGCAGTTACTCGGGCGGGGTTAGCACAGATACGCAGTATTTT.